Following are 32 T cell receptor beta chains from one sample sequenced in a study of graft-versus-host responses after intestinal transplantation. The assay was immunoSEQ multiplex PCR, and TCRdb's table has in-frame clones only and misses some. The sample consists of some 120,000 clones, more than 90% of them appearing once. Antigens of these TCRs are unknown. This sample comprised unstimulated CD4+ T cells sorted from spleen or lymph node cells, obtained before transplant. These TCRs come from a human donor who was the organ donor for an intestinal transplant.

CDR3 sequence: CASSTPWASGRVNEQYF. In nucleotides, the CDR3 is TGTGCCAGCAGCACCCCCTGGGCTAGCGGGAGGGTCAACGAGCAGTACTTC. This chain links TRBV5-4 with TRBJ2-7, with TRBD2 identical over 12 bases. Germline V gene sequence: CDR1 SGHNT, CDR2 YYREEE (reference sequence). The CDR3 has 17 amino acids. J was trimmed by 5 bases and V by 4 bases; bases with no gene match: 13.

This clone was picked up one time. The chain uses TRBV28 and TRBJ2-7; TRBD2 is a possible D gene (6 bases). CDR3 length: 14 amino acids. Trimming left V 6 bases short and J 2 bases short, with 14 bases between. Germline V gene lookup returns CDR1 MDHEN and CDR2 SYDVKM. CDR3 coding DNA: TGTGCCAGCAGCCCCCCGGGACTTCCCTACGAGCAGTACTTC. This encodes CASSPPGLPYEQYF.

The CDR3 region is CASSGASSNTGELFF. DNA of the CDR3: TGCGCCAGCAGCGGGGCGTCATCGAACACCGGGGAGCTGTTTTTT. The chain has TRBV5-1 and TRBJ2-2; a weak D match, TRBD1 (5 bases). The CDR3 is 15 amino acids. Trimming shortened V by 4 bases and J by 0 bases, and 10 bases separated the two germline ends. CDR1 and CDR2 from the germline V gene are SGHRS and YFSETQ. Variable domain in full (rest from reference TRBV5-1 and TRBJ2-2): KAGVTQTPRYLIKTRGQQVTLSCSPISGHRSVSWYQQTPGQGLQFLFEYFSETQRNKGNFPGRFSGRQFSNSRSEMNVSTLELGDSALYLCASSGASSNTGELFFGEGSRLTVL.

This clone has only one observation. The V gene is TRBV5-1, the J gene TRBJ1-2; possibly TRBD1 for D (5 bases). Germline CDR1 is SGHRS and CDR2 is YFSETQ. There are 13 residues in the CDR3. The germline V and J ends were trimmed by 0 bases and 10 bases, with 13 bases remaining between them. CDR3 DNA sequence: TGCGCCAGCAGCTTGGGGGGCGCGGATTCCTACACCTTC. Translated: CASSLGGADSYTF.

The V gene is TRBV19, the J gene TRBJ1-5; D ambiguous. The CDR3 has 16 amino acids. Trimming stripped 1 base from V and 4 bases from J, with 14 bases between. Germline V lookup: CDR1 LNHDA, CDR2 SQIVND (reference sequence). CDR3 bases: TGTGCCAGTAGTATAGGGGCCGCGGCGGGGAATCAGCCCCAGCATTTT. Its translation: CASSIGAAAGNQPQHF.

This clone was recorded only once. This sequence joins TRBV6-5 and TRBJ1-1; 8 bases agree with TRBD1. The V gene's germline CDR1 is MNHEY and CDR2 SVGAGI. The CDR3 contains 13 residues. Trimming removed 7 bases from V and 6 bases from J; junction bases left unmatched: 7. CDR3 nucleotides: TGTGCCAGCACCAGGACAGGGAGGGCTGAAGCTTTCTTT. Amino acids: CASTRTGRAEAFF.

The V call is TRBV28, the J call TRBJ1-2; D remains unclear. The CDR3 is made up of 13 amino acids. Trimming stripped 8 bases from V and 8 bases from J, with 18 bases between. Germline CDR1 and CDR2: MDHEN and SYDVKM. Here the CDR3 reads CASRKSLDGGYTF. CDR3 sequence (DNA): TGTGCCAGCCGGAAATCCCTCGATGGGGGCTACACCTTC.

The chain couples TRBV4-2 to TRBJ1-5, with unresolved D. Per germline, CDR1 LGHNA and CDR2 YNFKEQ. V lost 0 bases, J lost 6 bases, and 6 bases lay in between. The CDR3 covers 13 residues. The CDR3 coding sequence is TGTGCCAGCAGCCAAGATGACATTCAGCCCCAGCATTTT. It codes for CASSQDDIQPQHF.

The gene calls are TRBV29-1 and TRBJ2-3, with no clear D. With 1 base removed from V and 2 bases from J, the gap between germline ends came to 4 bases. Germline values: CDR1 SQVTM, CDR2 ANQGSEA. The CDR3 contains 12 residues. CDR3 amino acids: CSVEGSTDTQYF. CDR3 DNA sequence: TGCAGCGTTGAAGGCTCCACAGATACGCAGTATTTT.

Details on this clone: The junction shows a germline mismatch at one end, possibly a read error. V gene TRBV18 combines with J gene TRBJ1-2; 12 nucleotides line up with TRBD1. Germline CDR1 and CDR2: KGHSH and LQKENI. CDR3 length: 16 amino acids. In DNA form, the CDR3 reads TGTGCCAACTCACCAGGCGCCGGGACAGGGGGCTTTGGCTACACCTTC. Amino acids: CANSPGAGTGGFGYTF.

This chain connects TRBV6-1 to TRBJ1-1; D is undetermined. Germline assignment: CDR1 MNHNS and CDR2 SASEGT. The CDR3 has 9 residues. The V end lost 6 bases, the J end lost 4 bases, and 0 bases lay between the germline ends. CDR3 in amino acids: CASSTEAFF. The CDR3 bases are TGTGCCAGCAGCACTGAAGCTTTCTTT.

The V and J genes are TRBV5-1 and TRBJ2-5; 10 bases align to TRBD1. After removal of 0 bases from V and 5 bases from J, the junction contained 7 bases not matched to a gene. Germline V lookup: CDR1 SGHRS, CDR2 YFSETQ. The CDR3 sequence is 16 residues long. Here the CDR3 reads CASSLDATGGWETQYF. The CDR3 DNA follows: TGCGCCAGCAGCTTGGACGCGACAGGGGGCTGGGAGACCCAGTACTTC. Full variable domain (remainder filled in from reference TRBV5-1 and TRBJ2-5): KAGVTQTPRYLIKTRGQQVTLSCSPISGHRSVSWYQQTPGQGLQFLFEYFSETQRNKGNFPGRFSGRQFSNSRSEMNVSTLELGDSALYLCASSLDATGGWETQYFGPGTRLLVL.

The count of this clone is one. This chain connects TRBV6-6 to TRBJ2-7; possibly TRBD2 for D (6 bases). V lost 8 bases and J 3 bases, leaving 14 bases between the germline ends. CDR1 and CDR2 from the germline V gene are MNHNY and SVGAGI (reference sequence). This CDR3 is built from 13 residues. The chain's CDR3 is CASGRGNGYEQYF. DNA of the CDR3: TGTGCCAGCGGCCGGGGGAACGGCTACGAGCAGTACTTC.

V is TRBV7-2 and J is TRBJ2-7; TRBD2 aligns across 10 bases. V was pared by 2 bases and J by 6 bases, with 7 bases of the junction left unmatched. This CDR3 has 15 amino acids. CDR1 is SGHTA and CDR2 is FQGNSA in the germline V gene. This chain's CDR3 is CASSLSSSGRGEQYF. CDR3 nucleotide sequence: TGTGCCAGCAGCTTATCCTCTAGCGGGAGAGGCGAGCAGTACTTC.

This chain uses TRBV5-1 with TRBJ2-5; possible D gene TRBD1, 6 bases. Germline CDR1 reads SGHRS; CDR2 reads YFSETQ. Trimming pared 3 bases from V and 4 bases from J, leaving 13 bases between. The CDR3 has 14 amino acids. In DNA form, the CDR3 reads TGCGCCAGCAGCTACAGGGTGGGGCGAGAGACCCAGTACTTC. It yields the protein CASSYRVGRETQYF.

This clone was recorded once. Mismatch with germline at one junction end may stem from a read error. The V gene is TRBV9, the J gene TRBJ2-1; 7 positions match TRBD2. Germline V gene sequence: CDR1 SGDLS, CDR2 YYNGEE. The CDR3 extends over 15 amino acids. The CDR3 protein is CASSVRPQGGNGQFF. CDR3 sequence (DNA): TGTGCCAGCAGCGTGAGGCCCCAGGGAGGGAATGGGCAGTTCTTC.

V usage is TRBV20-1 and J usage is TRBJ2-5; D remains unclear. The CDR3 spans 11 residues. Deletions cut 7 bases from V and 0 bases from J, with 6 bases between. Germline CDR1 and CDR2: DFQATT and SNEGSKA (reference sequence). The DNA of the CDR3 is TGCAGTGTAAGGAACCAAGAGACCCAGTACTTC. It is translated as CSVRNQETQYF.

J is TRBJ2-1 and V is TRBV29-1; D gene ambiguous. The CDR3 totals 14 residues. Germline loops: CDR1 SQVTM, CDR2 ANQGSEA. Trimming shortened V by 4 bases and J by 1 base, and 11 bases separated the two germline ends. CDR3 residues: CSVALPASYNEQFF. CDR3 DNA: TGCAGCGTTGCCCTGCCGGCGTCCTACAATGAGCAGTTCTTC.

The chain carries TRBV19 and TRBJ2-1; possibly TRBD1 for D (7 bases). The length of the CDR3 is 16 residues. V lost 7 bases to trimming and J lost 4 bases, with 20 bases between them. Germline V gene data show CDR1 as LNHDA and CDR2 as SQIVND (reference sequence). The DNA for the CDR3 is TGTGCCAGTACCTATAGGGGACAGACTAGGTACAATGAGCAGTTCTTC. It yields the protein CASTYRGQTRYNEQFF.

The chain uses TRBV28 and TRBJ2-4, with no clear D. The CDR3 extends over 15 amino acids. V was clipped by 3 bases and J by 0 bases, with 9 bases between them. CDR1 MDHEN and CDR2 SYDVKM come from the germline V gene. The CDR3 region is CASSLRWVAKNIQYF. For the CDR3, the DNA is TGTGCCAGCAGTTTGCGTTGGGTAGCCAAAAACATTCAGTACTTC.

The V and J genes are TRBV6-1 and TRBJ2-7; no definite D call. Between the trimmed V and J ends, which lost 3 bases and 3 bases, there was a span of 0 bases. Looked up from germline, CDR1 is MNHNS and CDR2 is SASEGT. CDR3 length: 10 amino acids. Here the CDR3 reads CASSDYEQYF. CDR3 DNA sequence: TGTGCCAGCAGTGACTACGAGCAGTACTTC.

The chain links TRBV6-5 to TRBJ2-5, with D unclear. Trimming cost V 5 bases and J 1 base, with 11 bases left between them. Germline V gene data show CDR1 as MNHEY and CDR2 as SVGAGI. This CDR3 spans 14 amino acids. In DNA form, the CDR3 reads TGTGCCAGCAGTCCCCGACACCGCCAAGAGACCCAGTACTTC. This translates into CASSPRHRQETQYF.

The chain combines TRBV6-5 with TRBJ2-3; a possible D gene is TRBD1 (6 bases). The germline V and J ends were trimmed by 5 bases and 5 bases, with 17 bases remaining between them. The CDR3 sequence is 15 residues long. Germline CDR1 and CDR2: MNHEY and SVGAGI. CDR3 region: CASSNAGASGDTQYF. In DNA, the CDR3 is TGTGCCAGCAGTAACGCAGGGGCCTCCGGAGATACGCAGTATTTT.

The chain has TRBV19 and TRBJ2-2; 8 bases are a match to TRBD2. V lost 2 bases, J lost 5 bases, and 10 bases stayed unmatched. The length of the CDR3 is 17 residues. The germline gives CDR1 LNHDA, CDR2 SQIVND (reference sequence). The CDR3 DNA is TGTGCCAGTAGTATATTCGGGAGGGCCCGGCGAACCGGGGAGCTGTTTTTT. Protein sequence: CASSIFGRARRTGELFF.

A single count supports this clone. This rearrangement joins TRBV21-1 to TRBJ2-1; the D call of TRBD2 is as the table states it, not checked on the DNA. TRBV21-1 is assigned pseudogene status. The CDR3 consists of 19 residues. The CDR3 loop is CASSPQLAGDPSSYNEQFF. In DNA form, the CDR3 reads TGTGCCAGCAGCCCCCAACTAGCGGGAGACCCGAGCTCCTACAATGAGCAGTTCTTC.

The rearrangement uses TRBV5-1 and TRBJ2-1; TRBD1 or TRBD2 may be the D gene (6 bases each). The germline V and J ends were trimmed by 4 bases and 5 bases, with 19 bases remaining between them. Germline V lookup: CDR1 SGHRS, CDR2 YFSETQ. The CDR3 runs 16 residues. CDR3 coding DNA: TGCGCCAGCAGCCCGCGGGTTTGGGGGGCTAACAATGAGCAGTTCTTC. Encoded protein: CASSPRVWGANNEQFF.

J is TRBJ1-4 and V is TRBV4-1, with 11 nucleotides matching TRBD1. CDR3 length: 16 residues. Trimming took 4 bases from V and 1 from J; bases not matched to a gene: 2. Germline lookup yields CDR1 MGHRA and CDR2 YSYEKL. In DNA form, the CDR3 reads TGCGCCAGCAGCCTGGGACAGGGGGTAACTAATGAAAAACTGTTTTTT. Protein product: CASSLGQGVTNEKLFF.

This clone was recorded only once. The CDR3 loop reads CASSHVGTSGAYNEQFF. The DNA for the CDR3 is TGTGCCAGCAGCCATGTGGGGACTAGCGGAGCCTACAATGAGCAGTTCTTC. This chain connects TRBV4-2 to TRBJ2-1, with 11 positions matching TRBD2. Trimming took 3 bases from V and 2 from J; bases not matched to a gene: 6. Looked up from germline, CDR1 is LGHNA and CDR2 is YNFKEQ. This CDR3 spans 17 amino acids.

The chain couples TRBV28 to TRBJ2-5; 7 positions agree with TRBD2. The CDR3 is 15 amino acids. Looked up from germline, CDR1 is MDHEN and CDR2 is SYDVKM. Germline trimming cut 3 bases from V and 4 bases from J; bases unmatched to any gene: 8. Here the CDR3 reads CASSLSRGLLETQYF. The CDR3 coding sequence is TGTGCCAGCAGTTTGTCGAGGGGACTATTAGAGACCCAGTACTTC.

This clone has only a few counts. The rearrangement uses TRBV19 and TRBJ1-2; 10 positions agree with TRBD1. Trimming took 3 bases from V and 0 from J; bases not matched to a gene: 13. The CDR3 loop spans 19 amino acids. Looked up from germline, CDR1 is LNHDA and CDR2 is SQIVND (reference sequence). Here the CDR3 reads CASSIDPDRGTRSNYGYTF. The CDR3 nucleotides read TGTGCCAGTAGTATTGACCCGGACAGGGGGACTCGTTCTAACTATGGCTACACCTTC. The whole variable domain, filled in from reference TRBV19 and TRBJ1-2, reads DGGITQSPKYLFRKEGQNVTLSCEQNLNHDAMYWYRQDPGQGLRLIYYSQIVNDFQKGDIAEGYSVSREKKESFPLTVTSAQKNPTAFYLCASSIDPDRGTRSNYGYTFGSGTRLTVV.

The V call is TRBV18, the J call TRBJ2-5, with 10 bases fitting TRBD1. The CDR3 is 16 residues long. The germline CDR1 and CDR2 sequences are KGHSH and LQKENI. V shed 2 bases and J 2 bases; nucleotides not matched to a gene: 5. The CDR3 here is CASSPYGTGDQETQYF. In DNA form, the CDR3 reads TGTGCCAGCTCACCATACGGGACAGGGGATCAAGAGACCCAGTACTTC.

V and J are TRBV5-1 and TRBJ2-3, with TRBD2 matching 13 bases. Per germline, CDR1 SGHRS and CDR2 YFSETQ. The length of the CDR3 is 17 residues. V was clipped by 5 bases and J by 4 bases; unmatched bases: 10. The CDR3 DNA reads as TGCGCCAGCAGTCGACGACTAGCGGGGGGTTCGTCAGATACGCAGTATTTT. It translates to CASSRRLAGGSSDTQYF.